Shown below are 5 T cell receptor beta chains from a single sample sequenced in a study of blood T cell repertoires in COVID-19. Method: immunoSEQ multiplex PCR; TCRdb's copy keeps in-frame clones and lacks some. Of approximately 170,000 clones in the sample, around 87% were seen once. The sequencing sample was made of peripheral blood. The source of these receptors is a man aged 18 to 29 with active or convalescent COVID-19.

The chain uses TRBV5-4 and TRBJ2-7; 13 nucleotides line up with TRBD2. This CDR3 has 16 amino acids. The V gene end was trimmed by 5 bases and the J gene end by 5 bases; junction bases not matched to a gene: 10. Germline-derived CDR1 and CDR2 are SGHNT and YYREEE (reference sequence). In nucleotides, the CDR3 is TGTGCCAGCAGTAGTGCCGGACTAGCGGGAGTCCACGAGCAGTACTTC. It yields the protein CASSSAGLAGVHEQYF.

The V gene is TRBV19, the J gene TRBJ1-2; possible D gene TRBD1, 6 bases. The V end lost 0 bases, the J end lost 4 bases, and 12 bases lay between the germline ends. Germline CDR1 is LNHDA and CDR2 is SQIVND (reference sequence). This CDR3 comprises 15 residues. The CDR3 DNA is TGTGCCAGTAGTATAGAGGGGGCCCCCCCCTATGGCTACACCTTC. Amino acid sequence: CASSIEGAPPYGYTF.

The rearrangement links TRBV29-1 to TRBJ2-7; weak D call: TRBD2 (5 bases). Germline CDR1 is SQVTM and CDR2 is ANQGSEA. The CDR3 is made up of 10 amino acids. Trimming removed 6 bases from V and 3 bases from J, with 6 bases in between. The CDR3 here is CSVGGYEQYF. The CDR3 coding sequence is TGCAGCGTAGGAGGCTACGAGCAGTACTTC.

This chain uses TRBV18 with TRBJ2-1, with 10 nucleotides matching TRBD2. The trim removed 6 bases at V and 6 bases at J, leaving 11 bases unmatched. This CDR3 spans 16 amino acids. In germline, CDR1 is KGHSH, CDR2 LQKENI. Written as DNA, the CDR3 is TGTGCCAGCTCGCCATTAGCGGGAGGTTCGGCCAATGAGCAGTTCTTC. Translation gives CASSPLAGGSANEQFF.

The chain links TRBV18 to TRBJ1-1; D ambiguous. Germline assignment: CDR1 KGHSH and CDR2 LQKENI. The CDR3 runs 14 residues. Trimming stripped 2 bases from V and 1 base from J, with 8 bases between. The CDR3, as DNA: TGTGCCAGCTCACCAGGCGGGTGGAACACTGAAGCTTTCTTT. It yields the protein CASSPGGWNTEAFF.